The TCR beta chain under discussion was sequenced for a study of cytomegalovirus exposure and HLA in healthy donors (dated by TCRdb to 2015 to 2018). In the study overall: The approximately 710 repertoires of the first cohort and the 95 to 150 validation repertoires were produced on the same platform, according to a later analysis. The study aimed to test whether signatures of past pathogen exposure could be identified by cataloging public T cell receptors. Besides the first cohort of around 670 subjects, a separate validation cohort made up of 120 or so different subjects was used. To predict cytomegalovirus infection status, the study brought together high-throughput TCR immunosequencing, statistical association of individual TCRs with disease status, and machine learning.

The library was generated by the immunoSEQ multiplex PCR assay. Under the source paper's analysis protocol: A statistical classification framework was built for diagnosing cytomegalovirus status from the catalog of TCR beta chain sequences. This immuneACCESS table, as held by TCRdb, lists in-frame sequences with V and J called but not all clones. Of the missing ones, under half trace to an unresolved V gene in checked studies; the others have no known cause. V, J and clone size were drawn from that table, and D and trimming were deduced from the DNA. In all, the sample holds about 240,000 clones, and about 87% of those were seen once. Approximately 2.5% of the sample goes to the ten largest clones. What the study reported, not specific to this receptor: The study gave a list of under 200 TCR beta chains associated with cytomegalovirus. In both the original and validation cohorts, the classifier was reported to diagnose cytomegalovirus status with high specificity and sensitivity. Three of the identified cytomegalovirus-associated TCR beta chains were confirmed in vitro to be specific for cytomegalovirus antigens. According to the authors, the approach could potentially be generalized to other disease states and immunological phenotypes. Subsequent analysis determined that TCRs grouped into clusters in the first cohort also showed a tendency toward co-occurrence across the roughly 120 validation repertoires, and 94% of cluster scores exceeded 0. Most TCR sequences were seen in very few donors, while some public TCRs were found in many individuals. A later analysis lacked HLA typing for the validation cohort, so it scored co-occurrence in that cohort across all 130 or so repertoires.

Notes on this clone: Its antigen specificity is not known. No much larger clone exists at a distance of one base, and base qualities are not known.

Separate from the roughly 650-subject first cohort, the validation cohort of roughly 110 subjects was the group to which the donors belonged. This receptor was taken from a man between 18 and 29 years old in good health and CMV-seronegative. Sample: PBMCs.

The CDR3 protein is CASRPTGGATQYF. The sequenced DNA is TGTGCCAGCAGACCTACAGGGGGAGCTACGCAGTATTTT. Rearrangement joined TRBV27 to TRBJ2-3, and TRBD1 aligns with 8 junction nucleotides. The CDR3 sequence holds 13 residues, the cysteine and phenylalanine included. This entry keeps only the CDR3 DNA: 39 bases, framed from base 1. V and J are trimmed by 6 bases and 8 bases, and the gene matches miss 7 bases of the junction. In the germline V gene (reference sequence), CDR1 corresponds to MNHEY and CDR2 to SMNVEV.